The sample holds many counts of the clone carrying this TCR beta chain. As yet, its antigen is unknown. The sample belongs to a study of T cell clonality in common variable immunodeficiency. Both groups were predominantly of Caucasian heritage. Study-wide points: In common variable immunodeficiency, TCR beta chains reportedly carried fewer deletions and N-nucleotide insertions.

CVID and control samples used equivalent genomic DNA input. Generated by immunoSEQ multiplex PCR, the TCRdb table keeps only in-frame clones and is missing some. The sample shows about 41,000 clones, none of them appearing just once. This clonotype was sampled from a person between 18 and 69 years old in good health. The sequencing input was peripheral blood mononuclear cells.

The DNA read from the CDR3 is TGCAGTGCTAGAGGGGCCGCGAAGTCG. Translating gives CSARGAAKS. The complete CDR3 sequence is CSARGAAKSQYF. J is TRBJ2-3 and V is TRBV20-1, with D unclear. The read finishes 3 residues shy of the CDR3 end, and the germline J gene is used to complete it. Germline CDR1 is DFQATT and CDR2 is SNEGSKA (reference sequence). The CDR3 extends over 12 amino acids.